The TCR beta chain described here comes from a study of Graves' ophthalmopathy and Graves' hyperthyroidism (dated by TCRdb to about 2018). At the level of the whole study: Peripheral blood was collected at initial diagnosis, before any treatment. TCR beta repertoire signatures were used to distinguish Graves' ophthalmopathy from Graves' hyperthyroidism and to predict progression to ophthalmopathy. In total, 120 to 150 blood samples were TCR-sequenced: 43 ophthalmopathy, over 70 hyperthyroidism and some 17 hyperthyroidism-to-ophthalmopathy patients. A discovery set of 90 to 100 patients (around 44 ophthalmopathy, 55 to 65 stable hyperthyroidism) was enrolled to explore V-J signatures distinguishing ophthalmopathy from hyperthyroidism. An independent validation cohort comprised 18 hyperthyroidism patients and roughly 15 patients who later progressed from hyperthyroidism to ophthalmopathy. In roughly 6 hyperthyroidism patients, the T-cell repertoires found in thyroid tissue were compared with those found in blood. Once sampling was done, hyperthyroidism patients were given methimazole at a starting dose of 30 mg daily, while ophthalmopathy patients were given high-dose intravenous methylprednisolone. For training and testing, the 80 to 100 patients in the discovery cohort were randomly divided in a 7:3 ratio. The full study reports these points: Sample size was not statistically predetermined, and group allocation was not concealed from the investigators. In validation, the model predicted ophthalmopathy progression with less than 71% sensitivity and approximately 78% specificity; some twelve predicted patients were CT-confirmed with GO in a median of about 6.1 months. The 13-signature model separated ophthalmopathy from stable hyperthyroidism with approximately 90% sensitivity and 81.08% specificity in cross-validation, and 80%/75% in the test set. Most expanded thyroid clonotypes with a frequency above 0.001 also appeared in blood, which suggests that blood repertoires may reflect the immune response in the thyroid.

As encoded in the germline V gene, CDR1 is SGHTA while CDR2 is FQGNSA. Trimming removed 5 bases from V and 3 bases from J, leaving 14 bases between the germline ends. Including cysteine and phenylalanine, the CDR3 has 15 amino acids. The read is trimmed to its CDR3 DNA, 45 bases read in frame from base 1. This clonotype was observed many times. The antigen it recognizes is unknown. The record has no base qualities; no much larger clone is one base away. Hyperthyroidism was considered stable if no progression to ophthalmopathy occurred within 18 months of follow-up. Patients with hyperthyroidism were aged 18 to 65 years, had been newly diagnosed, and had a disease duration of less than 2 months. Patients with other autoimmune diseases, uncontrolled infections, pregnancy or lactation were excluded. Diagnosis was based on clinical symptoms, serum thyroxine, TRAb, thyroid ultrasound and orbital computed tomography. PBMCs were isolated from more than 9 ml of fresh peripheral blood by Ficoll-Paque density gradient centrifugation. Total RNA was extracted using Trizol reagent, and RNA quality was checked on an Agilent 2100 Bioanalyzer.

For repertoire sequencing, the TCR beta CDR3 regions were amplified from RNA transcripts. The first round was an RT-PCR using HTBI primers with the Qiagen OneStep RT-PCR kit, and this first round was followed by a second-round multiplex PCR, then size selection and purification. Sequencing of the libraries was carried out on an Illumina HiSeq2000 in paired-end mode with 100 bp reads. Concerning the study's data processing: SOAPnuke was used to process the reads, throwing out any read that had adapters, had uncalled bases, had a mean Phred below 15, or lacked an exact constant-primer or identifier match. COPE v1.2.5 was used to merge the high-quality paired reads. Clonotypes were defined as unique nucleotide sequences and were aligned to IMGT TRB V, D and J references using MiTCR v1.1. Only V-J combinations with frequency above 0.0001 were analysed, covering 98% to 99.2% of repertoires. For each V-J combination, a TCR clonal expansion and chaos score was defined as F50 clonal expansion divided by the chaos observed in the TCRdist matrix. Welch's t-statistics and random forest were used to reduce the features to about 14 V-J combinations, which were then used as input to a naive Bayes classifier. The Morisita-Horn index was used to measure how similar the thyroid and blood repertoires were. In TCRdb, the public reads were trimmed at Q25 with fastp and aligned with MiXCR, with productive beta chains retained. Rows matching on CDR3 protein sequence are summarized as one entry with the most common DNA and genes. Clone size and V and J calls follow TCRdb, not the original study. The sample profile shows hundreds of thousands of distinct CDR3 sequences; approximately 21% of them were found once. The biggest ten clones account for roughly 6.9% of the sample.

The sample taken for sequencing was peripheral blood. Recombination connected TRBV7-2 to TRBJ2-4; the D gene is perhaps TRBD1, on 6 matching bases. The source is a woman aged 18-29 years with stable Graves' hyperthyroidism. Some clones in this sample may be carry-over from other donors' samples. Donor details come from another sample of the same person, matched by shared clones. The CDR3 is CASSEQQGGKNIQYF. The sequence in DNA is TGTGCCAGCAGCGAACAACAGGGCGGCAAAAACATTCAGTACTTC.